A single sample gave rise to the 32 T cell receptor beta chains below, sequenced in a study of metastatic and nonmetastatic thyroid tumors (TCRdb year 2020). No treatment had been received by any patient before thyroid surgery. Receptor amplification or capture employed PCR. The reads were generated on an Illumina HiSeq 4000. The raw public data were reprocessed by TCRdb itself: fastp quality trimming at Q25, MiXCR clonotype calling, in-frame beta chains only. The sample table shows 75,000 to 95,000 clones, and 10% to 15% are seen once. Approximately 10% of the sample goes to the ten largest clones. Sequencing was done on a sample of blood. The receptors come from a female donor with papillary thyroid cancer or a benign thyroid nodule (not recorded which). Some clones in this sample may be carry-over from other donors' samples.

In this sample, this clone turned up many times. The V call is TRBV27, the J call TRBJ2-3, with 12 positions matching TRBD2. This CDR3 region has 15 residues. J was trimmed by 7 bases and V by 5 bases; bases with no gene match: 7. Germline CDR1 reads MNHEY; CDR2 reads SMNVEV (reference sequence). The CDR3 bases are TGTGCCAGCAGTCCCGGGACTAGCGGGCGATATACGCAGTATTTT. This gives the protein CASSPGTSGRYTQYF.

The J gene is TRBJ2-7, the V gene TRBV12-3 or TRBV12-4, with 8 bases fitting TRBD2. The CDR3 has 19 amino acids. J lost 2 bases, V lost 3 bases, and 18 bases had no gene match. The CDR3, as DNA: TGTGCCAGCAGTTTCCCCATCCTTAGCTCGGGGGGGTTCGCCTACGAGCAGTACTTC. It encodes CASSFPILSSGGFAYEQYF.

This clone has a handful of counts. The J gene is TRBJ2-7, the V gene TRBV2; D might be TRBD1 (6 bases). The CDR3 contains 14 residues. Germline lookup yields CDR1 SNHLY and CDR2 FYNNEI. V shed 11 bases and J shed 4 bases, with 21 bases lying between them. CDR3 loop: CAGAGETGLYEQYF. In nucleotides, the CDR3 is TGTGCCGGCGCAGGCGAGACAGGTCTGTACGAGCAGTACTTC.

This clone turned up a few times. The chain combines TRBV20-1 with TRBJ2-7; D may match TRBD1 or TRBD2 (6 bases each). Germline values: CDR1 DFQATT, CDR2 SNEGSKA (reference sequence). The CDR3 has 15 amino acids. Trimming cost V 3 bases and J 0 bases, with 15 bases left between them. The DNA for the CDR3 is TGCAGTGCTAGTCGACCCGAGGGGGGCTCCTACGAGCAGTACTTC. This translates into CSASRPEGGSYEQYF.

This clone appeared many times. The chain employs TRBV28 and TRBJ1-4; D remains unclear. The CDR3 covers 14 residues. Germline lookup yields CDR1 MDHEN and CDR2 SYDVKM. Deletions cut 0 bases from V and 0 bases from J, with 2 bases between. The CDR3 coding sequence is TGTGCCAGCAGTTTATGGACAACTAATGAAAAACTGTTTTTT. This encodes CASSLWTTNEKLFF.

This clone was counted at least ten times. The V call is TRBV25-1, the J call TRBJ1-2; D unresolved. The CDR3 totals 15 residues. CDR1 is MGHDK, CDR2 SYGVNS, per germline. V was clipped by 4 bases and J by 5 bases, with 17 bases between them. CDR3 sequence reads: CASSAPASAAYGYTF. In DNA form, the CDR3 reads TGTGCCAGCAGTGCCCCCGCTAGTGCCGCATATGGCTACACCTTC.

The CDR3 region has the DNA TGTGCCAGCAGCAGGGGCGCCACCGATACGCAGTATTTT. Protein product: CASSRGATDTQYF. The genes are TRBV5-8 and TRBJ2-3; D is possibly TRBD1 (5 bases). The CDR3 is made up of 13 amino acids. Between the trimmed V and J ends, which lost 4 bases and 6 bases, there was a span of 12 bases. From germline, CDR1 is SGHTS and CDR2 YDEGEE.

As for this clone: The CDR3 carries no conserved terminal phenylalanine or tryptophan, so it likely arises from a read error. The DNA is omitted, as the CDR3 cannot be located on it reliably, and the CDR3 follows TCRdb's listing. The V call is TRBV7-6, the J call TRBJ2-6; whether TRBD1, the table's D call, matches the DNA was not checked. Germline CDR1 is SGHVS and CDR2 is FNYEAQ. The CDR3 is made up of 10 amino acids, end residues included. CDR3 amino acids: CASSTRAGGL.

This clone was detected ten times or more. This rearrangement joins TRBV12-3 or TRBV12-4 to TRBJ2-2; D unclear. V was pared by 3 bases and J by 6 bases, with 11 bases between. CDR3 length: 14 residues. CDR3: CASSFQRLPGELFF. CDR3 bases: TGTGCCAGCAGTTTCCAGCGCCTCCCCGGGGAGCTGTTTTTT.

This clone occurred many times. The chain recombines TRBV6-2 or TRBV6-3 with TRBJ2-2; 8 positions agree with TRBD1. CDR1 and CDR2 from the germline V gene are MNHEY and SVGEGT. There are 15 residues in the CDR3. V was clipped by 6 bases and J by 7 bases; unmatched bases: 10. The CDR3 region has the DNA TGTGCCAGCAGCCCTACAGGGGGTGGTGGCGGGGAGCTGTTTTTT. Protein product: CASSPTGGGGGELFF.

This clone was recorded at least ten times. The genes are TRBV7-2 and TRBJ2-5; TRBD1 agrees at 11 bases. Per the germline V gene, CDR1 is SGHTA and CDR2 is FQGNSA. The V gene end was trimmed by 5 bases and the J gene end by 1 base; junction bases not matched to a gene: 6. CDR3 length: 16 residues. Here the CDR3 DNA reads TGTGCCAGCAGCCTAGGGACAGGGGGTTTCCAAGAGACCCAGTACTTC. As protein: CASSLGTGGFQETQYF.

In this sample, this clone turned up many times. The identical CDR3 is also encoded by other nucleotide sequences in the sample. The chain employs TRBV6-1 and TRBJ1-5; D is ambiguous. The length of the CDR3 is 13 residues. Germline V lookup: CDR1 MNHNS, CDR2 SASEGT. V lost 6 bases and J 4 bases, leaving 10 bases between the germline ends. DNA for the CDR3: TGTGCCAGCAGCGAGGGCGGAAATCAGCCCCAGCATTTT. It specifies CASSEGGNQPQHF.

This clone has ten or more counts. The genes are TRBV4-2 and TRBJ2-1; 16 bases agree with TRBD2. The germline V gene has CDR1 LGHNA and CDR2 YNFKEQ. Losses at the gene ends were 4 bases for V and 9 bases for J; bases not matched to a gene: 15. This CDR3 contains 19 residues. CDR3 loop: CASSPESPGTSGRGGEQFF. CDR3 DNA sequence: TGTGCCAGCAGCCCAGAGTCCCCTGGGACTAGCGGGAGGGGGGGTGAGCAGTTCTTC.

This clone came up many times. Additional DNA sequences in this sample encode the identical CDR3. V and J are TRBV11-1 and TRBJ2-3, with TRBD2 matching 14 bases. The CDR3 runs to 17 residues. The J segment lost 4 bases and the V segment lost 5 bases, leaving 8 bases of the junction unmatched. CDR1 is SGHAT and CDR2 is FQDESV in the germline V gene (reference sequence). This chain's CDR3 is CASSRRGLAGASDTQYF. DNA for the CDR3: TGTGCCAGCAGCCGCCGGGGACTAGCGGGAGCCTCAGATACGCAGTATTTT.

This clone has at least ten counts. This chain links TRBV20-1 with TRBJ2-2; TRBD1 might be the D (5 bases). There are 13 residues in the CDR3. Trimming left V 3 bases short and J 0 bases short, with 5 bases between. CDR1 and CDR2 from the germline V gene are DFQATT and SNEGSKA (reference sequence). The CDR3 DNA sequence: TGCAGTGCTAGCAGGGCGAACACCGGGGAGCTGTTTTTT. Its translation: CSASRANTGELFF.

There are many counts of this clone. The chain combines TRBV29-1 with TRBJ2-3; D may match TRBD1 or TRBD2 (5 bases each). The germline V gene has CDR1 SQVTM and CDR2 ANQGSEA. Trimming took 4 bases from V and 5 from J, leaving 10 bases between them. The CDR3 sequence is 12 residues long. This CDR3 is CSVGDPRDTQYF. CDR3 DNA: TGCAGCGTTGGGGACCCCCGAGATACGCAGTATTTT.

The table lists this clone with many counts. The genes are TRBV2 and TRBJ2-3, with D perhaps matching TRBD1 or TRBD2 (6 bases each). Germline CDR1 reads SNHLY; CDR2 reads FYNNEI. V was cut by 2 bases and J by 7 bases, with 16 bases left in between. This CDR3 is built from 15 residues. The CDR3 DNA reads as TGTGCCAGCAGTGAAACTATTGGGGGGCAAAATACGCAGTATTTT. This encodes CASSETIGGQNTQYF.

The chain is built from TRBV6-2 or TRBV6-3 and TRBJ2-5; TRBD1 or TRBD2 may be the D gene (6 bases each). CDR1 is MNHEY, CDR2 SVGEGT, per germline. The germline V and J ends were trimmed by 6 bases and 5 bases, with 13 bases remaining between them. The CDR3 runs to 13 residues. The CDR3 is CASRGGGMETQYF. CDR3 nucleotides: TGTGCCAGCAGAGGAGGGGGAATGGAGACCCAGTACTTC.

In its sample, this clone was seen many times. The V call is TRBV28, the J call TRBJ1-1; D remains ambiguous. V lost 7 bases and J 1 base, leaving 10 bases between the germline ends. Per the germline V gene, CDR1 is MDHEN and CDR2 is SYDVKM. The CDR3 sequence is 13 residues long. Written as DNA, the CDR3 is TGTGCCAGCACCTACGCGGGGAACACTGAAGCTTTCTTT. This codes for CASTYAGNTEAFF.

This clone was seen repeatedly, ten times or more. V usage is TRBV12-3 or TRBV12-4 and J usage is TRBJ2-2; D ambiguous. The CDR3 covers 13 residues. The ends were cut back, 4 bases at V and 3 bases at J, with 6 bases in the middle. Here the CDR3 DNA reads TGTGCCAGCAGTTCATGGGACACCGGGGAGCTGTTTTTT. It codes for CASSSWDTGELFF.

There are many counts of this clone. Other nucleotide sequences from this sample produce the same CDR3. This chain links TRBV10-3 with TRBJ2-7; D unresolved. The CDR3 has 12 residues. The V end lost 0 bases, the J end lost 4 bases, and 4 bases lay between the germline ends. Germline CDR1 is ENHRY and CDR2 is SYGVKD. CDR3 coding DNA: TGTGCCATCAGTGAGTCGGGGTACGAGCAGTACTTC. As protein: CAISESGYEQYF.

This clone was observed at least ten times. The chain carries TRBV11-1 and TRBJ1-1, with 7 bases lining up with TRBD1. The germline V gene encodes CDR1 SGHAT and CDR2 FQDESV (reference sequence). V was clipped by 4 bases and J by 8 bases; unmatched bases: 16. This CDR3 spans 16 amino acids. In DNA, the CDR3 is TGTGCCAGCAGCTCTACCGAAGGGACAGTTCGTGTGGAAGCTTTCTTT. This encodes CASSSTEGTVRVEAFF. Full variable domain (outside the CDR3, taken from reference TRBV11-1 and TRBJ1-1): EAEVAQSPRYKITEKSQAVAFWCDPISGHATLYWYRQILGQGPELLVQFQDESVVDDSQLPKDRFSAERLKGVDSTLKIQPAELGDSAMYLCASSSTEGTVRVEAFFGQGTRLTVV.

This clone was seen ten or more times. J is TRBJ2-7 and V is TRBV7-2; D perhaps matches TRBD2 (5 bases). V was trimmed by 5 bases and J by 5 bases, leaving 19 bases between them. The CDR3 spans 15 residues. The germline CDR1 and CDR2 sequences are SGHTA and FQGNSA. The CDR3 nucleotides are TGTGCCAGCAGCCCCTTTAGAGGTGGACTGGACGAGCAGTACTTC. Translation gives CASSPFRGGLDEQYF.

This clone was seen repeatedly, ten times or more. This sequence joins TRBV7-2 and TRBJ2-1; D call uncertain. This CDR3 spans 14 amino acids. Germline values: CDR1 SGHTA, CDR2 FQGNSA. V was cut by 5 bases and J by 9 bases, with 17 bases left in between. The DNA of the CDR3 is TGTGCCAGCAGCGCTACGTGGTCTAGTACTGAGCAGTTCTTC. Translation gives CASSATWSSTEQFF.

In its sample, this clone was seen many times. The chain has TRBV6-4 and TRBJ2-7, with 7 bases that match TRBD1. CDR1 is MRHNA and CDR2 is SNTAGT in the germline V gene. The CDR3 length is 19 residues. Trimming cost V 6 bases and J 2 bases; bases outside gene matches: 22. In DNA, the CDR3 is TGTGCCAGCAGACGACTCGGAGAAGCGGCTAAAGGGGGCCCCTACGAGCAGTACTTC. Protein: CASRRLGEAAKGGPYEQYF.

This clone was recorded at least ten times. This sequence joins TRBV7-2 and TRBJ1-3, with D possibly being TRBD1 (6 bases). Germline V CDR1 and CDR2: SGHTA, FQGNSA. Trimming cost V 7 bases and J 2 bases, with 15 bases left between them. CDR3 length: 15 amino acids. CDR3 DNA: TGTGCCAGCACCCAGGTGGGGGGCCCTGGAAACACCATATATTTT. Protein sequence: CASTQVGGPGNTIYF.

With respect to this clone: Its ends do not fully match the called genes, so a read error is possible. The V call is TRBV7-2, the J call TRBJ2-5, with 16 bases matching TRBD2. Germline V gene lookup returns CDR1 SGHTA and CDR2 FQGNSA. The CDR3 length is 18 residues. The CDR3 region is CASGLAGLAGGQWETHYF. In nucleotides, the CDR3 is TGTGCCAGCGGCTTAGCGGGACTAGCGGGAGGGCAGTGGGAGACCCATTACTTC.

The chain carries TRBV11-2 and TRBJ2-7, with 9 bases that match TRBD2. The CDR3 totals 16 residues. V shed 5 bases, J shed 2 bases, and the junction held 10 bases outside the gene matches. Germline V gene sequence: CDR1 SGHAT, CDR2 FQNNGV. CDR3 sequence: CASSLKFGLATYEQYF. The CDR3 DNA reads TGTGCCAGCAGCCTAAAATTCGGACTAGCGACCTACGAGCAGTACTTC.

Regarding this clone: Given a much more abundant clone one base away, this may be a read error. This specimen includes other DNA sequences encoding the same CDR3. The chain is built from TRBV20-1 and TRBJ1-2; no reliable D call. The CDR3 sequence is 12 residues long. Trimming removed 4 bases from V and 4 bases from J, with 10 bases in between. Germline V CDR1 and CDR2: DFQATT, SNEGSKA (reference sequence). The CDR3 nucleotides are TGCAGTGCTAAAGAGGCCGGCTATGGCTACACCTTC. Amino acids: CSAKEAGYGYTF.

This clone was found once. The J gene is TRBJ2-7, the V gene TRBV5-6; possible D gene TRBD1, 6 bases. Germline V lookup: CDR1 SGHDT, CDR2 YYEEEE. CDR3 size: 15 residues. Deletions cut 6 bases from V and 0 bases from J, with 16 bases between. This CDR3 reads CASTSVGGPSYEQYF. Here the CDR3 DNA reads TGTGCCAGCACCTCGGTAGGGGGTCCCTCCTACGAGCAGTACTTC.

This clone was found many times. The chain is built from TRBV19 and TRBJ2-2; D is unclear. The CDR3 runs to 15 residues. Looked up from germline, CDR1 is LNHDA and CDR2 is SQIVND (reference sequence). Trimming removed 4 bases from V and 3 bases from J, with 12 bases in between. Here the CDR3 DNA reads TGTGCCAGTAGTAGCGCGAAACAGTACACCGGGGAGCTGTTTTTT. This codes for CASSSAKQYTGELFF.

This clone has ten or more counts. V and J are TRBV2 and TRBJ2-2, with D unclear. CDR3 length: 14 amino acids. The germline V gene has CDR1 SNHLY and CDR2 FYNNEI. V lost 2 bases, J lost 5 bases, and 9 bases lay in between. CDR3 residues: CASSERKGTGELFF. Written as DNA, the CDR3 is TGTGCCAGCAGTGAACGGAAGGGTACCGGGGAGCTGTTTTTT.